This is a list of T cell receptor beta chains from one sample in a study of T cell responses to AZD1222 COVID-19 vaccine. Assay: immunoSEQ multiplex PCR; the TCRdb copy retains only in-frame clones and omits some. Among 140,000 to 150,000 clones listed, more than 85% were seen once. Sample: peripheral blood, taken after recovery from COVID-19. The source is an adult who had recovered from COVID-19. Each CDR3 is given with its conserved first and last residue. A D gene is named only where the DNA matches it firmly. Only part of the rows carry a size: once, few, many, or a class if the clone is expanded.

>TRBV3-1/TRBV3-2|15|few|TRBJ1-6|NA
CASSQRGHYNSPLHF
TGTGCCAGCAGCCAAAGGGGCCATTATAATTCACCCCTCCACTTT
>TRBV9|18|NA|TRBJ1-3|NA
CASSPQIGAALSGNTIYF
TGTGCCAGCAGCCCTCAGATAGGGGCCGCACTCTCTGGAAACACCATATATTTT
>TRBV18|16|NA|TRBJ2-2|NA
CASSPHDLPNTGELFF
TGTGCCAGCTCACCACATGACTTACCGAACACCGGGGAGCTGTTTTTT
>TRBV5-6|13|once|TRBJ1-1|NA
CASSQSGGTEAFF
TGTGCCAGCAGCCAGAGCGGGGGCACTGAAGCTTTCTTT
>TRBV19|17|NA|TRBJ2-1|TRBD2
CASSIDRSSGTYNEQFF
TGTGCCAGTAGTATAGATCGGTCTAGCGGGACCTACAATGAGCAGTTCTTC
>TRBV19|14|NA|TRBJ2-6|NA
CASTQPRQANVLTF
TGTGCCAGTACCCAACCTAGACAGGCCAACGTCCTGACTTTC
>TRBV4-1|14|NA|TRBJ2-7|TRBD2
CASSLAGGTYEQYF
TGCGCCAGCAGCCTGGCGGGAGGTACCTACGAGCAGTACTTC
>TRBV9|18|NA|TRBJ2-7|NA
CASSVGDSLTGITYEQYF
TGTGCCAGCAGCGTAGGAGACTCATTAACAGGTATCACCTACGAGCAGTACTTC
>TRBV10-3|18|NA|TRBJ1-1|TRBD1
CAISESIPGGGLDTEAFF
TGTGCCATCAGTGAGTCTATCCCAGGGGGCGGTTTGGACACTGAAGCTTTCTTT
>TRBV28|16|once|TRBJ2-7|TRBD2
CASSFPEAGASYEQYF
TGTGCCAGCAGTTTCCCTGAGGCGGGAGCATCCTACGAGCAGTACTTC
>TRBV27|13|NA|TRBJ2-1|TRBD2
CATPGLVDGEQFF
TGTGCCACCCCGGGACTAGTGGATGGTGAGCAGTTCTTC
>TRBV4-2|20|NA|TRBJ1-4|NA
CASSQDLRQAELLPNEKLFF
TGTGCCAGCAGCCAAGATTTAAGACAGGCCGAGCTTTTACCTAATGAAAAACTGTTTTTT
>TRBV25-1|16|NA|TRBJ1-4|NA
CASSGAQGSTNEKLFF
TGTGCCAGCAGTGGGGCACAGGGCTCAACTAATGAAAAACTGTTTTTT
>TRBV7-2|19|NA|TRBJ2-5|NA
CASRPTRGRDGRYQETQYF
TGTGCCAGCAGACCTACCAGGGGCCGGGACGGGAGGTACCAAGAGACCCAGTACTTC
>TRBV25-1|11|once|TRBJ2-7|NA
CASKGGGEQYF
TGTGCCAGCAAGGGAGGGGGTGAGCAGTACTTC
>TRBV3-1/TRBV3-2|13|NA|TRBJ1-2|NA
CASSQDSAYGYTF
TGTGCCAGCAGCCAAGATAGCGCCTATGGCTACACCTTC
>TRBV5-5|16|once|TRBJ2-2|NA
CASSLERGGITGELFF
TGTGCCAGCAGCTTGGAAAGGGGCGGAATCACCGGGGAGCTGTTTTTT
>TRBV2|13|NA|TRBJ2-2|NA
CASSSLVTGELFF
TGTGCCAGCAGTAGTTTGGTTACCGGGGAGCTGTTTTTT
>TRBV5-8|14|NA|TRBJ1-1|NA
CASSFRRLNTEAFF
TGTGCCAGCAGCTTCCGCAGGCTGAACACTGAAGCTTTCTTT
>TRBV10-1|18|NA|TRBJ2-1|TRBD2
CASSAHPTSGTSMDEQFF
TGCGCCAGCAGCGCTCATCCCACTAGCGGGACATCCATGGATGAGCAGTTCTTC
>TRBV19|15|NA|TRBJ2-1|TRBD2
CASSFRLAGNNEQFF
TGTGCCAGTAGTTTTAGACTAGCGGGTAACAATGAGCAGTTCTTC
>TRBV4-1|15|NA|TRBJ1-3|NA
CASSQRGGFGNTIYF
TGCGCCAGCAGCCAGCGGGGAGGGTTTGGAAACACCATATATTTT
>TRBV18|13|NA|TRBJ1-4|NA
CASSPSEGEKLFF
TGTGCCAGCTCACCATCAGAAGGCGAAAAACTGTTTTTT
>TRBV19|14|NA|TRBJ1-4|NA
CASSITGNNEKLFF
TGTGCCAGTAGTATAACCGGAAATAATGAAAAACTGTTTTTT
>TRBV6-5|14|NA|TRBJ2-7|NA
CASRISDRSYEQYF
TGTGCCAGCAGGATAAGTGACAGGTCCTACGAGCAGTACTTC
>TRBV27|15|NA|TRBJ2-7|NA
CASSRTGTLTYEQYF
TGTGCCAGCAGTCGTACCGGGACACTTACCTACGAGCAGTACTTC
>TRBV19|13|NA|TRBJ2-1|TRBD1
CASVSGGLNEQFF
TGTGCCAGTGTCTCAGGGGGTCTCAATGAGCAGTTCTTC
>TRBV12-5|17|NA|TRBJ2-1|NA
CASGLAKTGSGVNEQFF
TGTGCTAGTGGTTTGGCTAAGACGGGATCGGGAGTGAATGAGCAGTTCTTC
>TRBV10-3|17|NA|TRBJ2-4|TRBD1
CAISESPLQGMGDIQYF
TGTGCCATCAGTGAGTCCCCCCTACAGGGGATGGGGGACATTCAGTACTTC
>TRBV28|15|NA|TRBJ2-5|TRBD1
CASSLGTGGWETQYF
TGTGCCAGCAGTTTAGGGACAGGGGGCTGGGAGACCCAGTACTTC
>TRBV2|13|NA|TRBJ2-2|NA
CASRVEGGGELFF
TGTGCCAGCAGGGTGGAGGGAGGCGGGGAGCTGTTTTTT
>TRBV28|18|NA|TRBJ2-5|TRBD2
CASSSLWGTSGGPGAQYF
TGTGCCAGCAGTTCCCTGTGGGGGACTAGCGGAGGACCTGGGGCCCAGTACTTC
>TRBV19|14|NA|TRBJ1-1|TRBD1
CASNPGQTTPEAFF
TGTGCCAGTAACCCGGGACAGACAACACCTGAAGCTTTCTTT
>TRBV9|17|NA|TRBJ1-6|TRBD1
CASSARPGTGDNSPLHF
TGTGCCAGCAGCGCGAGGCCCGGGACAGGGGATAATTCACCCCTCCACTTT
>TRBV27|13|NA|TRBJ2-7|NA
CASSSGTLYEQYF
TGTGCCAGCAGTTCCGGGACTCTCTACGAGCAGTACTTC
>TRBV5-6|15|NA|TRBJ2-2|NA
CASAIRGLHTGELFF
TGTGCCAGCGCTATTCGAGGGCTCCACACCGGGGAGCTGTTTTTT
>TRBV28|15|NA|TRBJ2-2|NA
CASSLRTVRVGELFF
TGTGCCAGCAGTTTAAGGACCGTCAGGGTCGGGGAGCTGTTTTTT
>TRBV9|15|NA|TRBJ1-2|NA
CASSVHSSGGYGYTF
TGTGCCAGCAGCGTCCATTCCTCGGGAGGGTATGGCTACACCTTC
>TRBV3-1/TRBV3-2|12|NA|TRBJ2-5|NA
CASSQDGETQYF
TGTGCCAGCAGCCAAGATGGCGAGACCCAGTACTTC
>TRBV5-1|17|NA|TRBJ2-3|TRBD2
CASSPGTSGSVTDTQYF
TGCGCCAGCAGCCCTGGGACTAGCGGGAGTGTGACAGATACGCAGTATTTT
>TRBV28|15|NA|TRBJ1-2|TRBD1
CASSFPPQGANGYTF
TGTGCCAGCAGTTTCCCCCCACAGGGGGCTAATGGCTACACCTTC
>TRBV28|16|once|TRBJ1-4|NA
CASVEFGGPTNEKLFF
TGTGCCAGCGTCGAGTTCGGGGGCCCAACTAATGAAAAACTGTTTTTT
>TRBV19|16|NA|TRBJ2-2|TRBD1
CASSPKGQLPTGELFF
TGTGCCAGTAGTCCTAAGGGACAGTTACCCACCGGGGAGCTGTTTTTT
>TRBV14|14|NA|TRBJ1-3|NA
CASSQDLSGNTIYF
TGTGCCAGCAGCCAAGATCTATCTGGAAACACCATATATTTT
>TRBV7-8|17|NA|TRBJ1-6|NA
CASSLAVGDSYNSPLHF
TGTGCCAGCAGCTTAGCGGTGGGGGACTCCTATAATTCACCCCTCCACTTT
>TRBV19|17|NA|TRBJ2-7|TRBD1
CASSPRGRDRGTYEQYF
TGTGCCAGTAGTCCCCGTGGGCGGGACAGGGGAACCTACGAGCAGTACTTC
>TRBV5-6|13|once|TRBJ2-1|TRBD2
CASSPPTSGEQFF
TGTGCCAGCAGCCCTCCAACTAGCGGAGAGCAGTTCTTC
>TRBV2|15|NA|TRBJ2-5|NA
CASSEGRTAQETQYF
TGTGCCAGCAGTGAAGGTCGGACAGCCCAAGAGACCCAGTACTTC